This TCR beta chain stems from a study of early T cells in non-severe SARS-CoV-2 infection. Study-wide context: Sequencing of unsorted whole blood was done on bulk RNA, leaving chains unpaired. The study, taken as a whole, reports: There was a bias toward anti-spike CD8 responses in VDJdb matching, which missed private and CD4 specificities.

The germline V and J ends were trimmed by 5 bases and 0 bases, with 11 bases remaining between them. Germline V gives CDR1 SQVTM, CDR2 ANQGSEA. The CDR3 spans 14 residues. Unique molecular identifiers tagged individual cDNA molecules. TCRdb reanalysed the 5' RACE reads using MiXCR and keeps one entry per CDR3 protein. The sample has tens of thousands of distinct CDR3 sequences; roughly 8% are singletons. A word on this clonotype: Its antigen is currently unknown.

The source is an adult who was a healthcare worker with PCR-confirmed SARS-CoV-2 infection or an uninfected control (not recorded which). The sequenced sample was whole blood. The chain combines TRBV29-1 with TRBJ1-5; the D is unclear. CDR3 residues: CSVTEENSNQPQHF. Here the CDR3 DNA reads TGCAGCGTTACTGAAGAAAATAGCAATCAGCCCCAGCATTTT.